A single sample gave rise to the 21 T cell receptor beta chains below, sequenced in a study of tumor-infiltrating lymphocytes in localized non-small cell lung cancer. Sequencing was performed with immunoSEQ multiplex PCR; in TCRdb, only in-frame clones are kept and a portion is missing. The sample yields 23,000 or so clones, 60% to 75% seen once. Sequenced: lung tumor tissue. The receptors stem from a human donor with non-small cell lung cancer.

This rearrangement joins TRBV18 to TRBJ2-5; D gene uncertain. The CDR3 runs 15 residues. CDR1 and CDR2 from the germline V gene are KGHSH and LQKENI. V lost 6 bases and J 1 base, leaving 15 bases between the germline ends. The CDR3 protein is CASSPQVAAQETQYF. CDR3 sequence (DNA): TGTGCCAGCTCCCCTCAAGTGGCGGCCCAAGAGACCCAGTACTTC. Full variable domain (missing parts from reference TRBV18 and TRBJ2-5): NAGVMQNPRHLVRRRGQEARLRCSPMKGHSHVYWYRQLPEEGLKFMVYLQKENIIDESGMPKERFSAEFPKEGPSILRIQQVVRGDSAAYFCASSPQVAAQETQYFGPGTRLLVL.

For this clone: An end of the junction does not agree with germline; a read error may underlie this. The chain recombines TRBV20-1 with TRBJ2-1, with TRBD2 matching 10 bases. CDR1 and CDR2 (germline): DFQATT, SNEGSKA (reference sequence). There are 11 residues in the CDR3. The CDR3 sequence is CSAVPLAGLVF. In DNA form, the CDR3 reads TGCAGTGCGGTGCCACTAGCGGGACTGGTCTTC.

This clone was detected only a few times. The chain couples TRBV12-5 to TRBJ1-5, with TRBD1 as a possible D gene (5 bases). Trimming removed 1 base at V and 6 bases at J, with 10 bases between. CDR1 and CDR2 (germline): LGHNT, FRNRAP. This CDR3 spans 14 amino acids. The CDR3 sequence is CASGLAGSPQPQHF. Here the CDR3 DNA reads TGTGCTAGTGGTTTGGCAGGGTCTCCTCAGCCCCAGCATTTT. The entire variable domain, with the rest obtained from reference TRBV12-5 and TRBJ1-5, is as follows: DARVTQTPRHKVTEMGQEVTMRCQPILGHNTVFWYRQTMMQGLELLAYFRNRAPLDDSGMPKDRFSAEMPDATLATLKIQPSEPRDSAVYFCASGLAGSPQPQHFGDGTRLSIL.

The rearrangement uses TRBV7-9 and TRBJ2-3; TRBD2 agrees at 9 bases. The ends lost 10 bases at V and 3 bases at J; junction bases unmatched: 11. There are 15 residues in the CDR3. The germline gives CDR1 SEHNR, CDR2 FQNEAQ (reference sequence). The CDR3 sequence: CATSLGLAGTDTQYF. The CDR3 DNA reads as TGTGCCACTTCCCTGGGACTAGCTGGGACAGATACGCAGTATTTT.

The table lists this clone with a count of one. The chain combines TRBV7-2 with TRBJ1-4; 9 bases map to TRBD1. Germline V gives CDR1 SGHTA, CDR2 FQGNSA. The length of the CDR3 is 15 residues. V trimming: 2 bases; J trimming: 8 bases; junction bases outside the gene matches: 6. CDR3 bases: TGTGCCAGCAGCTTATACGGGACAGGGAACGAAAAACTGTTTTTT. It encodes CASSLYGTGNEKLFF.

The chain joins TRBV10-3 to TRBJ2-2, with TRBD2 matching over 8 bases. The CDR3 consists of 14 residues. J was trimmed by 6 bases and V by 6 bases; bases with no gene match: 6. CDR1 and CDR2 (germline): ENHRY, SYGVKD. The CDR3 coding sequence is TGTGCCATCAGACGGGAGGGCCCTTCCGGGGAGCTGTTTTTT. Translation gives CAIRREGPSGELFF.

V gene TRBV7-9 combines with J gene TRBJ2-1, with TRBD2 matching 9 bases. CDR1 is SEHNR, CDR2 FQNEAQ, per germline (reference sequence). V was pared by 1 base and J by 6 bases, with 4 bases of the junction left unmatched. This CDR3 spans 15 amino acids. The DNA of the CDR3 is TGTGCCAGCAGCTTAGTGGCTAGCGGGATCAATGAGCAGTTCTTC. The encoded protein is CASSLVASGINEQFF. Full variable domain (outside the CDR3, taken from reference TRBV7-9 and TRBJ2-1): DTGVSQNPRHKITKRGQNVTFRCDPISEHNRLYWYRQTLGQGPEFLTYFQNEAQLEKSRLLSDRFSAERPKGSFSTLEIQRTEQGDSAMYLCASSLVASGINEQFFGPGTRLTVL.

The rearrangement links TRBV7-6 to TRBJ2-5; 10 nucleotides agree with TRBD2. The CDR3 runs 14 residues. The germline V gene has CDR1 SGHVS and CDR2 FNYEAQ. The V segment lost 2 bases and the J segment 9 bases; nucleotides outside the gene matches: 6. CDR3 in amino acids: CASSLKLAGQAQYF. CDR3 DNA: TGTGCCAGCAGCTTAAAACTAGCGGGGCAGGCCCAGTACTTC.

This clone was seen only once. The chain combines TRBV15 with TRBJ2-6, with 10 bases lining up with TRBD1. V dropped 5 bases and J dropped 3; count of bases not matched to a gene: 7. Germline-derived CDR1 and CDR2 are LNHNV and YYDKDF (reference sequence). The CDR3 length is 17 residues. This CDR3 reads CATSRRQGASGANVLTF. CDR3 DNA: TGTGCCACCAGCCGCAGACAGGGGGCGAGTGGGGCCAACGTCCTGACTTTC. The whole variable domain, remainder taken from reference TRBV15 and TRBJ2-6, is DAMVIQNPRYQVTQFGKPVTLSCSQTLNHNVMYWYQQKSSQAPKLLFHYYDKDFNNEADTPDNFQSRRPNTSFCFLDIRSPGLGDTAMYLCATSRRQGASGANVLTFGAGSRLTVL.

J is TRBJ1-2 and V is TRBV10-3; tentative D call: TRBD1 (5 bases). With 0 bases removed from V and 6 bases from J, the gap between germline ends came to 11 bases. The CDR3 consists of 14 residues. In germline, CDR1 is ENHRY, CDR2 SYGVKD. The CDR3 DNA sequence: TGTGCCATCAGTGAGTCGAGGGACTGGCATGGCTACACCTTC. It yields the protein CAISESRDWHGYTF.

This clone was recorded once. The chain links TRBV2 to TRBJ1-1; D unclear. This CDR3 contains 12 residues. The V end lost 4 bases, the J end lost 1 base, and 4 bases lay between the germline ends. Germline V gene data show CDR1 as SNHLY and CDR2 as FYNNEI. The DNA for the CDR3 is TGTGCCAGCAGTGCATGGAACACTGAAGCTTTCTTT. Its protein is CASSAWNTEAFF.

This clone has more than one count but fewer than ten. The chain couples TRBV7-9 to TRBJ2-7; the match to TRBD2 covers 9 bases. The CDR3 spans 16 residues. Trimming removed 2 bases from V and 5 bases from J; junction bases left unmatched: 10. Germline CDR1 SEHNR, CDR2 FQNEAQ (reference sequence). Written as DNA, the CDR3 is TGTGCCAGCAGCTTATTCAAAGCGGGAGGTTTCAACGAGCAGTACTTC. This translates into CASSLFKAGGFNEQYF.

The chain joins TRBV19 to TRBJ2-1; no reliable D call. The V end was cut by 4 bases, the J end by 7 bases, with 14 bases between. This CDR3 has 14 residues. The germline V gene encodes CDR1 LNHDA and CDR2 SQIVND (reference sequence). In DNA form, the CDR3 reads TGTGCCAGTAGTACCCGTGGGCCTCAAAATGAGCAGTTCTTC. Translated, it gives CASSTRGPQNEQFF.

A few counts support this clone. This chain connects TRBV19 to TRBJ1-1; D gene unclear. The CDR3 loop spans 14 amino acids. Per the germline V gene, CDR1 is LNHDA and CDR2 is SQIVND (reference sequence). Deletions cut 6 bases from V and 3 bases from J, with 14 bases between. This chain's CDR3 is CASREVWEDTEAFF. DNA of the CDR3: TGTGCCAGTAGGGAGGTCTGGGAGGACACTGAAGCTTTCTTT.

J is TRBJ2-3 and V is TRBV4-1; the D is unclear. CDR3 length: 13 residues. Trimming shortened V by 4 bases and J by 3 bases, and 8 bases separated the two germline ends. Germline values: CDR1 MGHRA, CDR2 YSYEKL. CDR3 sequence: CASSLQITDTQYF. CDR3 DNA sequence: TGCGCCAGCAGCCTTCAAATTACAGATACGCAGTATTTT.

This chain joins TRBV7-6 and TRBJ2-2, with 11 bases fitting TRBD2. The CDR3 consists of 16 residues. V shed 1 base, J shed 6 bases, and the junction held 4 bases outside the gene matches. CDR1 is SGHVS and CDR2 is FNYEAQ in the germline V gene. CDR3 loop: CASSLVLAGEAGELFF. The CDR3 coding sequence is TGTGCCAGCAGCTTAGTACTAGCGGGAGAGGCCGGGGAGCTGTTTTTT.

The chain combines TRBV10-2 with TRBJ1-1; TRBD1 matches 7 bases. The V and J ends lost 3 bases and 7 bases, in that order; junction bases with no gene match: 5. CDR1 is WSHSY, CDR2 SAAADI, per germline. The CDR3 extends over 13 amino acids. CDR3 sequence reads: CASSDPGTDEAFF. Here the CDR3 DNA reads TGCGCCAGCAGTGATCCTGGGACAGATGAAGCTTTCTTT.

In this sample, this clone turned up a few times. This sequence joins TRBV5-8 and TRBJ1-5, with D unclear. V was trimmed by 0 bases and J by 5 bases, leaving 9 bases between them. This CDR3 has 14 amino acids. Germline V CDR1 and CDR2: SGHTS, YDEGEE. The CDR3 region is CASSLGPRDQPQHF. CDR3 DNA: TGTGCCAGCAGCTTGGGGCCACGGGATCAGCCCCAGCATTTT.

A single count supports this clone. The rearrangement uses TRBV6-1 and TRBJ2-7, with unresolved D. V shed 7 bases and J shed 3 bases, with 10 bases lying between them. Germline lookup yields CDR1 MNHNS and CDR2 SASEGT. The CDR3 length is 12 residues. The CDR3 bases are TGTGCCAGCACCAGTTATGACTACGAGCAGTACTTC. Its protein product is CASTSYDYEQYF.

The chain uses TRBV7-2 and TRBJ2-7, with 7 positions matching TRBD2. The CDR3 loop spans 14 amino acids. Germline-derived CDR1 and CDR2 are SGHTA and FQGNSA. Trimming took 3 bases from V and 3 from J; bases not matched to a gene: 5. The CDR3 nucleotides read TGTGCCAGCAGCTTGGGGAGGGGCCTCTACGAGCAGTACTTC. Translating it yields CASSLGRGLYEQYF.

CDR3 nucleotide sequence: TGTGCCAGCAGCTCCTCTTCAGGAGGCAACACTGAAGCTTTCTTT. It encodes CASSSSSGGNTEAFF. The rearrangement joins TRBV11-3 to TRBJ1-1; unclear D gene. Germline V gene data show CDR1 as SGHNT and CDR2 as YENEEA. The V end lost 4 bases, the J end lost 2 bases, and 14 bases lay between the germline ends. This CDR3 spans 15 amino acids.